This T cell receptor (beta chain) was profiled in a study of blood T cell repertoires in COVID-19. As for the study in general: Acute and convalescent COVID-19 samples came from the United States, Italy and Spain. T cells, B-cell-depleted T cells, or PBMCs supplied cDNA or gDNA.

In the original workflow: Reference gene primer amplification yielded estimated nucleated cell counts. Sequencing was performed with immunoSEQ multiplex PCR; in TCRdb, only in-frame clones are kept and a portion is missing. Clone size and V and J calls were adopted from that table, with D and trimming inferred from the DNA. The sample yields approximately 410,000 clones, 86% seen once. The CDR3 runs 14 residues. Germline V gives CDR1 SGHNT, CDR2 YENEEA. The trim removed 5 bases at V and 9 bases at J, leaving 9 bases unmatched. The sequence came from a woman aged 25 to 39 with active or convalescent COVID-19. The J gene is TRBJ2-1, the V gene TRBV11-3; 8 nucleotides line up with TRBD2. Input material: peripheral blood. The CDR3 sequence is CASSPRSGSTEQFF. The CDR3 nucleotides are TGTGCCAGCAGCCCGCGGAGCGGGAGTACTGAGCAGTTCTTC.